The subject of this entry is one TCR beta chain. This clone's antigen is unknown. Qualities for individual bases were not recorded, and no much larger clone is one base off. The sample is drawn from a study of blood T cell repertoires in COVID-19 (dated by TCRdb to between 2020 and 2021). Notes on the research overall: Samples from collaborators originated in the United States, Italy and Spain and spanned both the acute and convalescent phases of COVID-19. The material from the prospective study consisted of cDNA or gDNA derived from T cells, B-cell-depleted T cells, or PBMCs. The dataset comprised deeply sampled blood TCRbeta repertoires from subjects exposed to, actively infected with, or recovered from COVID-19. The repertoires were released in a freely available public database intended as a resource for research on the immune response to SARS-CoV-2. Samples were obtained from the ongoing ImmuneRACE study (first 160 participants) and from 1,000 to 1,500 subjects provided by 6 global collaborators. A de-identified subject ID, COVID-19 status, age in years and sex were almost always included in the sample metadata. Where HLA class I and class II types were available, the types were taken from metadata supplied by the sample provider, not from assay-based typing.

The paper's findings and limits, for the study overall: How much clinical and demographic metadata was included differed by source and by participant, and the metadata was provided uncurated.

The collaborating institutions used their own protocols to collect whole blood in K2EDTA tubes. Collaborator samples were shipped for TCRbeta analysis as frozen whole blood, isolated PBMCs, or DNA extracted from either sample type. From the cysteine up to the phenylalanine, the CDR3 has a length of 17 residues. Only the CDR3 DNA is retained, 51 bases long and in frame from the first base. V is trimmed back by 0 bases and J by 7 bases, and the junction contains 8 bases that no gene match accounts for. In the germline V gene, CDR1 corresponds to LGHNA and CDR2 to YNFKEQ. TCRbeta CDR3 regions were amplified from genomic DNA using the immunoSEQ Assay, a bias-controlled multiplex PCR. The study's processing was this. Within the assay, amplification of reference gene primers was used to estimate how many nucleated cells each sample contained. To quantify the absolute abundance of each unique TCRbeta CDR3 rearrangement, sequence reads were collapsed and filtered. For each sample, productive Simpson clonality was calculated by taking the square root of Simpson's diversity index across productive rearrangements. Entries here come from immuneACCESS through TCRdb and include only in-frame sequences with V and J called. Some clones fail to appear in such tables; in the studies checked, an unresolved V gene covers under half of the shortfall, and the cause of the remainder is unknown. V and J calls and clone size follow that table, whereas D and trimming were derived from the DNA. The sample has some 180,000 clones on record, about 85% of them singletons. Of the sample, roughly 21% is held by the ten largest clones.

This receptor was identified in a man in his sixties with active or convalescent COVID-19. The V and J genes are TRBV4-2 and TRBJ2-1; 11 junctional bases match TRBD1. The sequenced material came from peripheral blood. The DNA is as follows: TGTGCCAGCAGCCAAGAAGGACAGGGGGCGCGTGTGAATGAGCAGTTCTTC. Its protein is CASSQEGQGARVNEQFF.